These 19 T cell receptor beta chains originate from one sample sequenced in a study of OX40 agonist ivuxolimab in advanced cancers. The library was built by means of the immunoSEQ multiplex PCR assay. In TCRdb, the immuneACCESS table is reduced to in-frame sequences with V and J assigned. These tables do not hold every clone; where another copy was compared, an unresolved V gene accounts for under half, and the others remain unexplained. In this sample the table shows more than 60,000 clones, about 85% of which occur a single time. The ten largest clonotypes hold 0.85% to 1% of the sample. This sample comprised CD4+ or CD8+ T cells sorted from blood, obtained in a trial of the OX40 agonist ivuxolimab. Receptor source: an adult with an advanced solid tumor such as melanoma, head and neck, liver or kidney cancer.

The rearrangement joins TRBV27 to TRBJ2-5; TRBD2 matches 8 bases. The V gene's germline CDR1 is MNHEY and CDR2 SMNVEV (reference sequence). The CDR3 contains 16 residues. J lost 4 bases, V lost 2 bases, and 9 bases had no gene match. CDR3 sequence: CASSLNGGGRGETQYF. As DNA, the CDR3 is TGTGCCAGCAGTTTAAATGGCGGGGGGCGAGGAGAGACCCAGTACTTC.

This chain joins TRBV7-2 and TRBJ2-5; D possibly corresponds to TRBD1 (6 bases). The germline V gene encodes CDR1 SGHTA and CDR2 FQGNSA. Trimming removed 5 bases at V and 5 bases at J, with 18 bases between. The CDR3 is 15 residues long. In nucleotides, the CDR3 is TGTGCCAGCAGCCTATCGGGACAAGGATTTGAGACCCAGTACTTC. It yields the protein CASSLSGQGFETQYF.

The chain is built from TRBV5-1 and TRBJ2-2, with D tentatively TRBD1 (6 bases). The V end lost 3 bases, the J end lost 5 bases, and 17 bases lay between the germline ends. The CDR3 runs 16 residues. Germline lookup yields CDR1 SGHRS and CDR2 YFSETQ. CDR3: CASSSTTGQWTGELFF. The CDR3 DNA sequence: TGCGCCAGCAGCTCGACAACAGGGCAGTGGACCGGGGAGCTGTTTTTT.

This chain joins TRBV7-9 and TRBJ1-1; D possibly corresponds to TRBD1 (6 bases). CDR3 size: 15 residues. With 5 bases removed from V and 4 bases from J, the gap between germline ends came to 17 bases. The germline V gene encodes CDR1 SEHNR and CDR2 FQNEAQ (reference sequence). The CDR3 loop reads CASSRGQTGGTEAFF. DNA of the CDR3: TGTGCCAGCAGCCGAGGACAGACCGGGGGCACTGAAGCTTTCTTT. Based on the CDR3 plus reference TRBV7-9 and TRBJ1-1, the full variable domain is DTGVSQNPRHKITKRGQNVTFRCDPISEHNRLYWYRQTLGQGPEFLTYFQNEAQLEKSRLLSDRFSAERPKGSFSTLEIQRTEQGDSAMYLCASSRGQTGGTEAFFGQGTRLTVV.

The chain uses TRBV7-2 and TRBJ1-1; D unresolved. V was trimmed by 0 bases and J by 4 bases, leaving 9 bases between them. CDR1 and CDR2 from the germline V gene are SGHTA and FQGNSA. This CDR3 is built from 14 residues. The CDR3 DNA follows: TGTGCCAGCAGCTTAGCCTGGCGCGGCACTGAAGCTTTCTTT. Translation gives CASSLAWRGTEAFF.

The rearrangement joins TRBV9 to TRBJ1-1, with TRBD1 matching 7 bases. This CDR3 has 14 amino acids. J was trimmed by 4 bases and V by 2 bases; bases with no gene match: 5. The germline gives CDR1 SGDLS, CDR2 YYNGEE. The DNA of the CDR3 is TGTGCCAGCAGCGTCAGCTCAGGGGGCACTGAAGCTTTCTTT. Protein sequence: CASSVSSGGTEAFF.

The CDR3 reads CASSFARGINYEQYF. For the CDR3, the DNA is TGTGCCAGCAGCTTTGCCAGGGGAATAAACTACGAGCAGTACTTC. V gene TRBV5-5 combines with J gene TRBJ2-7; a possible D gene is TRBD1 (6 bases). Trimming removed 2 bases at V and 3 bases at J, with 15 bases between. The germline gives CDR1 SGHKS, CDR2 YYEKEE (reference sequence). This CDR3 contains 15 residues. The full variable domain, with the rest looked up from reference TRBV5-5 and TRBJ2-7, is DAGVTQSPTHLIKTRGQQVTLRCSPISGHKSVSWYQQVLGQGPQFIFQYYEKEERGRGNFPDRFSARQFPNYSSELNVNALLLGDSALYLCASSFARGINYEQYFGPGTRLTVT.

The chain joins TRBV2 to TRBJ2-3, with D perhaps matching TRBD2 (6 bases). The CDR3 contains 13 residues. Per the germline V gene, CDR1 is SNHLY and CDR2 is FYNNEI. V was cut by 5 bases and J by 15 bases, with 21 bases left in between. The CDR3 sequence: CASSPNLGAGPYF. The CDR3 DNA sequence: TGTGCCAGCAGTCCCAATTTGGGCGCGGGGCCCTATTTT.

The genes are TRBV5-1 and TRBJ2-1; 9 nucleotides agree with TRBD2. Germline assignment: CDR1 SGHRS and CDR2 YFSETQ. With V trimmed by 8 bases and J by 5 bases, 8 bases remained unmatched. The length of the CDR3 is 14 residues. DNA for the CDR3: TGCGCCAGTACTCCGGGACTAGCCCACAATGAGCAGTTCTTC. Its protein is CASTPGLAHNEQFF. The full variable domain, its missing parts supplied by reference TRBV5-1 and TRBJ2-1, is KAGVTQTPRYLIKTRGQQVTLSCSPISGHRSVSWYQQTPGQGLQFLFEYFSETQRNKGNFPGRFSGRQFSNSRSEMNVSTLELGDSALYLCASTPGLAHNEQFFGPGTRLTVL.

This clone showed up just once. The chain combines TRBV5-4 with TRBJ2-7; TRBD2 aligns across 7 bases. Germline V CDR1 and CDR2: SGHNT, YYREEE (reference sequence). Trimming took 0 bases from V and 0 from J; bases not matched to a gene: 3. The CDR3 runs 15 residues. The CDR3 DNA follows: TGTGCCAGCAGCTTGGAACTAGCGAGCTCCTACGAGCAGTACTTC. Translation gives CASSLELASSYEQYF.

The V gene is TRBV2, the J gene TRBJ1-6, with D maybe TRBD1 (5 bases). The CDR3 is made up of 13 amino acids. V gave up 6 bases and J gave up 10 bases, with 13 bases separating them. Per germline, CDR1 SNHLY and CDR2 FYNNEI. For the CDR3, the DNA is TGTGCCAGCAGGAATGACGAGGGGTCACCCCTCCACTTT. Translated: CASRNDEGSPLHF.

The rearrangement joins TRBV28 to TRBJ2-5; possibly TRBD2 for D (7 bases). The CDR3 contains 15 residues. The germline V gene encodes CDR1 MDHEN and CDR2 SYDVKM. The V end lost 7 bases, the J end lost 2 bases, and 17 bases lay between the germline ends. CDR3 in amino acids: CASIGGGVGQETQYF. DNA of the CDR3: TGTGCCAGCATAGGGGGAGGGGTCGGGCAAGAGACCCAGTACTTC. Full variable domain (remainder filled in from reference TRBV28 and TRBJ2-5): DVKVTQSSRYLVKRTGEKVFLECVQDMDHENMFWYRQDPGLGLRLIYFSYDVKMKEKGDIPEGYSVSREKKERFSLILESASTNQTSMYLCASIGGGVGQETQYFGPGTRLLVL.

The J gene is TRBJ1-6, the V gene TRBV25-1; 8 bases agree with TRBD1. The CDR3 covers 15 residues. Germline V gene lookup returns CDR1 MGHDK and CDR2 SYGVNS. After removal of 6 bases from V and 10 bases from J, the junction contained 11 bases not matched to a gene. The chain's CDR3 is CASSGTGEKRSPLHF. As DNA, the CDR3 is TGTGCCAGCAGCGGGACAGGAGAGAAGAGGTCACCCCTCCACTTT.

This chain uses TRBV19 with TRBJ1-2; TRBD1 is a possible D gene (5 bases). Germline CDR1 reads LNHDA; CDR2 reads SQIVND (reference sequence). There are 14 residues in the CDR3. V was cut by 3 bases and J by 2 bases, with 10 bases left in between. CDR3: CASSIRTLNYGYTF. The CDR3 nucleotides are TGTGCCAGTAGTATCCGGACACTCAACTATGGCTACACCTTC.

This clone has only one observation. The chain is built from TRBV6-1 and TRBJ2-1; 14 positions match TRBD2. CDR3 length: 19 residues. Losses at the gene ends were 4 bases for V and 0 bases for J; bases not matched to a gene: 8. CDR1 and CDR2 from the germline V gene are MNHNS and SASEGT. The CDR3 nucleotides read TGTGCCAGCAGTGGATGGGGACTAGCGGGGGCTCGCTCCTACAATGAGCAGTTCTTC. The encoded protein is CASSGWGLAGARSYNEQFF.

The chain recombines TRBV7-2 with TRBJ2-3; D may match TRBD1 or TRBD2 (6 bases each). This CDR3 has 16 residues. Germline loops: CDR1 SGHTA, CDR2 FQGNSA. Trimming shortened V by 1 base and J by 2 bases, and 13 bases separated the two germline ends. The CDR3 loop is CASSLERGLLTDTQYF. CDR3 coding DNA: TGTGCCAGCAGCTTAGAACGGGGGCTACTCACAGATACGCAGTATTTT.

CDR3 sequence reads: CASSLVGGGDGYTF. CDR3 nucleotide sequence: TGTGCCAGCAGCTTGGTTGGAGGGGGCGATGGCTACACCTTC. The chain links TRBV5-4 to TRBJ1-2; 7 bases are shared with TRBD1. V lost 0 bases and J lost 6; bases outside the gene matches: 5. This CDR3 region has 14 residues. Germline CDR1 and CDR2: SGHNT and YYREEE (reference sequence).

This sequence joins TRBV4-1 and TRBJ2-3, with 9 positions matching TRBD2. CDR3 length: 15 residues. The V gene's germline CDR1 is MGHRA and CDR2 YSYEKL. The trim removed 4 bases at V and 4 bases at J, leaving 6 bases unmatched. The CDR3 DNA reads as TGCGCCAGCAGCCTCTGGACTAGCGAGGCAGATACGCAGTATTTT. Translation: CASSLWTSEADTQYF.

This chain connects TRBV2 to TRBJ2-5; 7 bases align to TRBD2. After removal of 5 bases from V and 5 bases from J, the junction contained 5 bases not matched to a gene. CDR1 SNHLY and CDR2 FYNNEI come from the germline V gene. CDR3 size: 13 residues. This chain's CDR3 is CASSLGLGETQYF. In DNA form, the CDR3 reads TGTGCCAGCAGTTTAGGACTAGGGGAGACCCAGTACTTC.